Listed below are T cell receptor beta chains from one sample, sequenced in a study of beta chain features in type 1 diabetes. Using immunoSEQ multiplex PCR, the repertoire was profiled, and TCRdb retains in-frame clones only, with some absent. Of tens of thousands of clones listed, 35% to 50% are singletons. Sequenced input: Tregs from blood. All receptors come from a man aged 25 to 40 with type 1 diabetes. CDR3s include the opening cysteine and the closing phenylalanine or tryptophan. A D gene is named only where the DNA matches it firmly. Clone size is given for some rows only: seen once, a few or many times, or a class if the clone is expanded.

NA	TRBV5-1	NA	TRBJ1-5	CASSLDGRVGQPQHF	TGCGCCAGCAGCTTGGACGGCAGGGTCGGTCAGCCCCAGCATTTT
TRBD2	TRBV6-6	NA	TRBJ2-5	CASSSTSGQETQYF	TGTGCCAGCAGTTCGACTAGCGGCCAAGAGACCCAGTACTTC
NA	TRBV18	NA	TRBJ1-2	CASSPMTGIVYGYTF	TGTGCCAGCTCACCTATGACGGGGATCGTCTATGGCTACACCTTC
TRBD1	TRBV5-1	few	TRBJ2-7	CASSPRGRDRAYEQYF	TGCGCCAGCAGCCCCAGGGGGCGGGACAGGGCCTACGAGCAGTACTTC
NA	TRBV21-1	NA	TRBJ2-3	CASSARGGDLYF	TGTGCCAGCAGCGCCCGAGGGGGAGACCTGTATTTT
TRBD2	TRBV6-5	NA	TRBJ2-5	CASSRTSGRETQYF	TGTGCCAGCAGTCGGACTAGCGGGAGGGAGACCCAGTACTTC
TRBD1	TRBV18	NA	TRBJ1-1	CASSRPGQGLTEAFF	TGTGCCAGCTCACGTCCGGGACAGGGGCTCACTGAAGCTTTCTTT
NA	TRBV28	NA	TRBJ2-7	CASSVTSSYEQYF	TGTGCCAGCAGTGTGACTAGTTCCTACGAGCAGTACTTC
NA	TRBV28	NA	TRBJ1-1	CASSEPGGQNEASF	TGTGCCAGCAGCGAACCGGGAGGGCAAAATGAAGCTTCCTTT
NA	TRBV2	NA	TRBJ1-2	CASSEVTGISYGYTF	TGTGCCAGCAGTGAAGTAACAGGGATTTCCTATGGCTACACCTTC
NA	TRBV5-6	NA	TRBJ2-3	CASSKTVQGDTQYF	TGTGCCAGCAGCAAAACGGTGCAGGGCGATACGCAGTATTTT